The 16 T cell receptor beta chains in this list originate from one sample, sequenced in a study of blood T cell repertoires in COVID-19. Repertoires were generated with immunoSEQ multiplex PCR, while TCRdb's copy carries only in-frame clones and drops some. The repertoire holds some 230,000 clones, with roughly 89% as singletons. The sample taken for sequencing was peripheral blood. The origin of the receptors is a man aged 25-45 years who had recovered from COVID-19.

V is TRBV3-1 (or the pseudogene TRBV3-2) and J is TRBJ2-2, with D uncertain. V shed 9 bases and J shed 4 bases, with 9 bases lying between them. CDR3 length: 12 residues. Per the germline V gene, CDR1 is LGHDT and CDR2 is YNNKEL (reference sequence). CDR3 DNA: TGTGCCAGATATCTTCCCACCGGGGAGCTGTTTTTT. Encoded protein: CARYLPTGELFF.

The chain carries TRBV30 and TRBJ2-7; possible D gene TRBD1, 6 bases. This CDR3 is 14 amino acids long. In germline, CDR1 is GTSNPN, CDR2 SVGIG (reference sequence). V was pared by 2 bases and J by 3 bases, with 14 bases between. CDR3 nucleotide sequence: TGTGCCTGGAGTACACAGGGAGTGGGCTACGAGCAGTACTTC. Translated: CAWSTQGVGYEQYF.

This clone came up many times. The V and J genes are TRBV6-1 and TRBJ1-2; 7 bases map to TRBD1. The germline gives CDR1 MNHNS, CDR2 SASEGT. V lost 3 bases and J lost 4; bases outside the gene matches: 2. The CDR3 is made up of 13 amino acids. CDR3 sequence reads: CASSDTGAYGYTF. CDR3 nucleotide sequence: TGTGCCAGCAGTGACACAGGGGCCTATGGCTACACCTTC.

This chain uses TRBV18 with TRBJ2-2, with unresolved D. In germline, CDR1 is KGHSH, CDR2 LQKENI. The CDR3 is 14 residues long. V was shortened by 0 bases and J by 1 base, with 3 bases between the two germline ends. CDR3 nucleotide sequence: TGTGCCAGCTCACCACCGAGGAACACCGGGGAGCTGTTTTTT. Its protein is CASSPPRNTGELFF.

V is TRBV7-2 and J is TRBJ1-5; the D gene is possibly TRBD1 (5 bases). Trimming removed 2 bases from V and 11 bases from J, with 10 bases in between. The germline V gene encodes CDR1 SGHTA and CDR2 FQGNSA. The CDR3 runs to 12 residues. The CDR3 spells CASSLIQGTQHF. The DNA of the CDR3 is TGTGCCAGCAGCTTAATCCAGGGCACCCAGCATTTT.

The chain combines TRBV7-9 with TRBJ1-2; TRBD1 is a possible D gene (6 bases). The CDR3 loop spans 16 amino acids. Between the trimmed V and J ends, which lost 5 bases and 8 bases, there was a span of 24 bases. The germline gives CDR1 SEHNR, CDR2 FQNEAQ (reference sequence). CDR3 sequence (DNA): TGTGCCAGCAGCGGCGGGCAGGGGAATGTAATGGGGGGCTACACCTTC. The encoded protein is CASSGGQGNVMGGYTF.

This clone was detected only once. The genes are TRBV19 and TRBJ2-7, with 7 bases that match TRBD1. The CDR3 sequence is 13 residues long. Looked up from germline, CDR1 is LNHDA and CDR2 is SQIVND (reference sequence). V was clipped by 1 base and J by 6 bases; unmatched bases: 3. Here the CDR3 reads CASSIGAGGEQYF. The CDR3 region has the DNA TGTGCCAGTAGTATAGGGGCAGGGGGCGAGCAGTACTTC.

This chain links TRBV6-1 with TRBJ2-7; 15 positions agree with TRBD2. This CDR3 contains 17 residues. V shed 4 bases, J shed 2 bases, and the junction held 6 bases outside the gene matches. Germline V lookup: CDR1 MNHNS, CDR2 SASEGT. This CDR3 is CASSVPGLAGGTYEQYF. In nucleotides, the CDR3 is TGTGCCAGCAGTGTGCCGGGACTAGCGGGGGGAACCTACGAGCAGTACTTC.

The V and J genes are TRBV13 and TRBJ1-2; weak D call: TRBD1 (5 bases). Germline V gives CDR1 PRHDT, CDR2 FYEKMQ (reference sequence). The CDR3 contains 13 residues. V was shortened by 2 bases and J by 6 bases, with 10 bases between the two germline ends. The CDR3 nucleotides read TGTGCCAGCAGCTTAAGGGGAAGGGATGGCTACACCTTC. It specifies CASSLRGRDGYTF.

This clone was found once. The chain employs TRBV7-6 and TRBJ2-2; TRBD2 aligns across 8 bases. Germline V gene data show CDR1 as SGHVS and CDR2 as FNYEAQ. This CDR3 has 15 amino acids. V trimming: 6 bases; J trimming: 5 bases; junction bases outside the gene matches: 8. This CDR3 is CASSQSGGRTGELFF. In DNA form, the CDR3 reads TGTGCCAGCAGTCAAAGCGGGGGTCGGACCGGGGAGCTGTTTTTT. Full variable domain (missing parts from reference TRBV7-6 and TRBJ2-2): GAGVSQSPRYKVTKRGQDVALRCDPISGHVSLYWYRQALGQGPEFLTYFNYEAQQDKSGLPNDRFSAERPEGSISTLTIQRTEQRDSAMYRCASSQSGGRTGELFFGEGSRLTVL.

The rearrangement links TRBV7-2 to TRBJ2-7; 11 bases map to TRBD1. The CDR3 sequence is 14 residues long. V was clipped by 5 bases and J by 5 bases; unmatched bases: 5. CDR1 is SGHTA and CDR2 is FQGNSA in the germline V gene. The CDR3 here is CASSPLDRGHEQYF. The CDR3 DNA follows: TGTGCCAGCAGCCCATTGGACAGGGGGCACGAGCAGTACTTC.

V and J are TRBV19 and TRBJ2-2; 7 positions agree with TRBD2. The germline V gene has CDR1 LNHDA and CDR2 SQIVND (reference sequence). The CDR3 contains 16 residues. J gave up 7 bases and V 7 bases, and 15 bases lay outside the gene matches. The CDR3 coding sequence is TGTGCCAGTACCTCGCTCTGGGGCGGGGGTGGCGGGGAGCTGTTTTTT. This gives the protein CASTSLWGGGGGELFF. Supplemented by reference TRBV19 and TRBJ2-2, the full variable domain reads DGGITQSPKYLFRKEGQNVTLSCEQNLNHDAMYWYRQDPGQGLRLIYYSQIVNDFQKGDIAEGYSVSREKKESFPLTVTSAQKNPTAFYLCASTSLWGGGGGELFFGEGSRLTVL.

This clone has only one observation. This chain uses TRBV5-1 with TRBJ2-2, with D possibly being TRBD1 (6 bases). V was pared by 1 base and J by 4 bases, with 11 bases between. The germline gives CDR1 SGHRS, CDR2 YFSETQ. The CDR3 extends over 15 amino acids. Here the CDR3 DNA reads TGCGCCAGCAGCTTGAATGTAGGGGGCACCGGGGAGCTGTTTTTT. Residues: CASSLNVGGTGELFF.

V and J are TRBV5-1 and TRBJ1-4; D perhaps matches TRBD1 (5 bases). CDR3 length: 14 amino acids. Deletions cut 0 bases from V and 6 bases from J, with 9 bases between. CDR1 is SGHRS, CDR2 YFSETQ, per germline. Written as DNA, the CDR3 is TGCGCCAGCAGCTTGGGGGGCGGGGATGAAAAACTGTTTTTT. Its translation is CASSLGGGDEKLFF.

This sequence joins TRBV6-2 or TRBV6-3 and TRBJ2-7, with 7 bases fitting TRBD1. This CDR3 comprises 14 residues. Trimming removed 5 bases from V and 2 bases from J; junction bases left unmatched: 6. Per germline, CDR1 MNHEY and CDR2 SVGEGT. In DNA form, the CDR3 reads TGTGCCAGCAGTACAGGGGCGGGCACCTACGAGCAGTACTTC. This encodes CASSTGAGTYEQYF.

The V gene is TRBV24-1, the J gene TRBJ1-6; 10 bases agree with TRBD1. CDR3 length equals 12 residues. V lost 11 bases to trimming and J lost 8 bases; unmatched junction nucleotides: 2. Germline assignment: CDR1 KGHDR and CDR2 SFDVKD. The CDR3 reads CASGQGDSPLHF. CDR3 sequence (DNA): TGTGCCAGCGGACAGGGGGATTCACCCCTCCACTTT.